This TCR beta chain was profiled in a study of vaccination effects on CD4 cells after COVID-19. Findings of the study overall: Late after vaccination, infection- and vaccine-induced clones showed marked clonal contraction. From healthy vaccinees, only 1 of 255 vaccine-induced clones also reacted to common cold coronaviruses. Few convalescent patients, and no early post-infection timepoints, were available to the study.

Within the ViraFEST assay, antigen-specific CD4+ T cells underwent expansion with viral peptide pools prior to sequencing. Isolating CD4+ T cells followed approximately 11 days of culture. Participants completed two doses of the BNT162b2 or mRNA-1273 vaccine. Researchers swapped half the medium for IL-2 medium on both days 3 and 7. From germline, CDR1 is MGHRA and CDR2 YSYEKL. The V end was cut by 4 bases, the J end by 7 bases, with 23 bases between. The CDR3 loop spans 18 amino acids. The method was immunoSEQ multiplex PCR; TCRdb's version includes in-frame clones alone and lacks a portion of them. The sample lists roughly 56,000 clones, 60% to 75% seen once, with 1% to 1.5% in the top ten. Worth noting for this clone: The target antigen is unknown.

This TCR was sampled from a human donor who received a COVID-19 vaccine. V and J are TRBV4-1 and TRBJ1-6; D not resolved. The sample consisted of CD4+ T cells from PBMCs cultured with HCoV-229E spike peptides, taken after COVID-19 vaccination. In DNA, the CDR3 is TGCGCCAGCAGCCGAACGCACCAATCGGGAGTGGGGAATTCACCCCTCCACTTT. Translation: CASSRTHQSGVGNSPLHF.